This T cell receptor beta chain originates from a study of T cells in narcolepsy. Study information: Donors had narcolepsy type 1 or type 2, or were healthy controls.

General study points: Some memory CD4+ repertoires had no autoreactive clone sequences. Autoreactive clonotypes reportedly recurred in blood of same and different patients, not controls.

Remarks on this clone: Its target is not known.

Generated by immunoSEQ multiplex PCR, the TCRdb table keeps only in-frame clones and is missing some. The table has tens of thousands of clones, under 85% seen once. CDR3 size: 15 residues. The V segment lost 5 bases and the J segment 6 bases; nucleotides outside the gene matches: 4. Germline V gene data show CDR1 as MNHEY and CDR2 as SVGAGI. This receptor was obtained from a human donor with narcolepsy. Sequencing input: CD45RA- memory CD4+ T cells from PBMCs. The V and J genes are TRBV6-5 and TRBJ1-6, with TRBD1 matching over 10 bases. CDR3 DNA sequence: TGTGCCAGCAGTGGGGACAGGGGCTTTAATTCACCCCTCCACTTT. Translation gives CASSGDRGFNSPLHF.